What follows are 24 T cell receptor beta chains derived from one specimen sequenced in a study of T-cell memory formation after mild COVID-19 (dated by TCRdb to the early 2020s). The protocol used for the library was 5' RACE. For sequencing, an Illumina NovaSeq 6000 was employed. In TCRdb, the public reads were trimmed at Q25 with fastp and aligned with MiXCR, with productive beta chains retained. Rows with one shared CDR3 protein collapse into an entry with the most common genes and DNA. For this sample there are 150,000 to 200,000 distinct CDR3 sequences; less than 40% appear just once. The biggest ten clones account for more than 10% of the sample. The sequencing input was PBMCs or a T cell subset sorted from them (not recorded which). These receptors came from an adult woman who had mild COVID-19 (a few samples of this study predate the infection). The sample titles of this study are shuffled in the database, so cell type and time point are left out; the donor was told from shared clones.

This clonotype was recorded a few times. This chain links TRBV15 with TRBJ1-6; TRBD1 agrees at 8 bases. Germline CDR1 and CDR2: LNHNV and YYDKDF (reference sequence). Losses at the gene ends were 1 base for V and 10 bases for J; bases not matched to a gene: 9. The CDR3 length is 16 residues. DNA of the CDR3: TGTGCCACCAGCAGAGGCCGGGACAGGACAAGGTCACCCCTCCACTTT. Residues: CATSRGRDRTRSPLHF.

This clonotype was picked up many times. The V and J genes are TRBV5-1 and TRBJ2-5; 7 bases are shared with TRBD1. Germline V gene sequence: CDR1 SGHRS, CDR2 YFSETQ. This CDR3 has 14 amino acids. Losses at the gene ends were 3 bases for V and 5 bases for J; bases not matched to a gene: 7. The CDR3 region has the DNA TGCGCCAGCAGCTCCGGACAGGTTGGCGAGACCCAGTACTTC. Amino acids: CASSSGQVGETQYF.

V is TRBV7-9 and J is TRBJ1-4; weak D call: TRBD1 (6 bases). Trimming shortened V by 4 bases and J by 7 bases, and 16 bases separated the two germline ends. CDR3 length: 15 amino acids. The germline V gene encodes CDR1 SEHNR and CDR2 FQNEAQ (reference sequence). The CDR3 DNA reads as TGTGCCAGCAGCTCCTCGACAGGTGATGCTGAAAAACTGTTTTTT. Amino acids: CASSSSTGDAEKLFF. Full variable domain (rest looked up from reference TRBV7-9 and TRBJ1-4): DTGVSQNPRHKITKRGQNVTFRCDPISEHNRLYWYRQTLGQGPEFLTYFQNEAQLEKSRLLSDRFSAERPKGSFSTLEIQRTEQGDSAMYLCASSSSTGDAEKLFFGSGTQLSVL.

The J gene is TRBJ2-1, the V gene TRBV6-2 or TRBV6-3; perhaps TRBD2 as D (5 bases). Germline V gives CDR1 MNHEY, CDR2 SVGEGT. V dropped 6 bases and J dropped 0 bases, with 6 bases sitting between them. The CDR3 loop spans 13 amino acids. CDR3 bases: TGTGCCAGCAGGACTATCTCCTACAATGAGCAGTTCTTC. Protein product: CASRTISYNEQFF.

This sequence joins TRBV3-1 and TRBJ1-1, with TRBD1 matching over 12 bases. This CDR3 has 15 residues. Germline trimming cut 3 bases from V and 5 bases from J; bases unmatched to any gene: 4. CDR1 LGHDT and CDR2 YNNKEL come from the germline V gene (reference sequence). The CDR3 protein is CASSHPGQGATEAFF. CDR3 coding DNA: TGTGCCAGCAGCCACCCGGGACAGGGGGCAACTGAAGCTTTCTTT.

In DNA form, the CDR3 reads TGTGCCAGCAGTATTTGGTCCCGAAATGAGCAGTTCTTC. It specifies CASSIWSRNEQFF. The chain employs TRBV6-1 and TRBJ2-1, with D uncertain. Germline V gene lookup returns CDR1 MNHNS and CDR2 SASEGT. V lost 5 bases, J lost 7 bases, and 12 bases lay in between. The CDR3 has 13 residues.

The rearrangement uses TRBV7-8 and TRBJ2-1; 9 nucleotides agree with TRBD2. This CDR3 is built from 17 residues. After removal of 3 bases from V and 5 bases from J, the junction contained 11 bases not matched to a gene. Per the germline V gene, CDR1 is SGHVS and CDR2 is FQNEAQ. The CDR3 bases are TGTGCCAGCAGCTTGGTACTAGCGGGTCAGGGACACAATGAGCAGTTCTTC. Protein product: CASSLVLAGQGHNEQFF.

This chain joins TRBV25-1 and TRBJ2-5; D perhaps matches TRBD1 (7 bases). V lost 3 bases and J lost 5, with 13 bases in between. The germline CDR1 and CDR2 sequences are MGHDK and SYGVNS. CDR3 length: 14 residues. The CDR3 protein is CASSESRGAETQYF. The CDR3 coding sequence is TGTGCCAGCAGTGAGAGCAGGGGGGCTGAGACCCAGTACTTC. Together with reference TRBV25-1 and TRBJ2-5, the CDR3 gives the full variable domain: EADIYQTPRYLVIGTGKKITLECSQTMGHDKMYWYQQDPGMELHLIHYSYGVNSTEKGDLSSESTVSRIRTEHFPLTLESARPSHTSQYLCASSESRGAETQYFGPGTRLLVL.

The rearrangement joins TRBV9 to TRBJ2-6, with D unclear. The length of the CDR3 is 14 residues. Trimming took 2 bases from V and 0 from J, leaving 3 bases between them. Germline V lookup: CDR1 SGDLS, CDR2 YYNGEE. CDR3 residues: CASSVSSGANVLTF. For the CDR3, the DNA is TGTGCCAGCAGCGTGAGCTCTGGGGCCAACGTCCTGACTTTC. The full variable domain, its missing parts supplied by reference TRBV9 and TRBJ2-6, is DSGVTQTPKHLITATGQRVTLRCSPRSGDLSVYWYQQSLDQGLQFLIQYYNGEERAKGNILERFSAQQFPDLHSELNLSSLELGDSALYFCASSVSSGANVLTFGAGSRLTVL.

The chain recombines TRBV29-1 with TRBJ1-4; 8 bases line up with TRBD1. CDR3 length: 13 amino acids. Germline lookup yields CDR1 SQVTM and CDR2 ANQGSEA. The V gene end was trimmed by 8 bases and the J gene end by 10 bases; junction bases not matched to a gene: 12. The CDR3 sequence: CSTAQGASGKLFF. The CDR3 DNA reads TGCAGCACAGCTCAGGGGGCGAGTGGAAAACTGTTTTTT. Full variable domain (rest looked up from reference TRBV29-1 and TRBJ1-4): SAVISQKPSRDICQRGTSLTIQCQVDSQVTMMFWYRQQPGQSLTLIATANQGSEATYESGFVIDKFPISRPNLTFSTLTVSNMSPEDSSIYLCSTAQGASGKLFFGSGTQLSVL.

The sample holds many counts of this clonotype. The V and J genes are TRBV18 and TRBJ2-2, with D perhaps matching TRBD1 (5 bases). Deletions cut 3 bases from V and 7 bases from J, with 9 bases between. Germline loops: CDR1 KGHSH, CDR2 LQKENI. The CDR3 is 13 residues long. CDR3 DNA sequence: TGTGCCAGCTCACCTAGACAGCACGGGGAGCTGTTTTTT. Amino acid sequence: CASSPRQHGELFF.

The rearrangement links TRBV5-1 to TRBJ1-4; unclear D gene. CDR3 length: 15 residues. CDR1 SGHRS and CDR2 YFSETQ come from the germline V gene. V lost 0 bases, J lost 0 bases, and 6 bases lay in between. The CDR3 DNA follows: TGCGCCAGCAGCTTGGGACTTGCAACTAATGAAAAACTGTTTTTT. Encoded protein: CASSLGLATNEKLFF. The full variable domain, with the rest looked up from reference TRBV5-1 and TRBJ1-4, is KAGVTQTPRYLIKTRGQQVTLSCSPISGHRSVSWYQQTPGQGLQFLFEYFSETQRNKGNFPGRFSGRQFSNSRSEMNVSTLELGDSALYLCASSLGLATNEKLFFGSGTQLSVL.

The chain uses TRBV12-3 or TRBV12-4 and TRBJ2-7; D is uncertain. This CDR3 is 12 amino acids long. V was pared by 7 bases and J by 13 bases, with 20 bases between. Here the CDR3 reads CASTDGTPTPYF. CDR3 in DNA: TGTGCCAGCACCGACGGAACCCCGACGCCCTACTTC.

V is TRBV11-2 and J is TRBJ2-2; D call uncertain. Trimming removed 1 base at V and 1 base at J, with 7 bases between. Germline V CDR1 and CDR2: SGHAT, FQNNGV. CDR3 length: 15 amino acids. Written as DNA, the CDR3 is TGTGCCAGCAGCTTAGCCGTCTTGAACACCGGGGAGCTGTTTTTT. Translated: CASSLAVLNTGELFF.

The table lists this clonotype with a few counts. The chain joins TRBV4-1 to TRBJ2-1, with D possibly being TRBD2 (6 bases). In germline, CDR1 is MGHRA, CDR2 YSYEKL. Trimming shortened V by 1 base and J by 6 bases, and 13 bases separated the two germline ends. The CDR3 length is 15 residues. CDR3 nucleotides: TGCGCCAGCAGCCAAGCGGGACTGGAATTCAATGAGCAGTTCTTC. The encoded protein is CASSQAGLEFNEQFF.

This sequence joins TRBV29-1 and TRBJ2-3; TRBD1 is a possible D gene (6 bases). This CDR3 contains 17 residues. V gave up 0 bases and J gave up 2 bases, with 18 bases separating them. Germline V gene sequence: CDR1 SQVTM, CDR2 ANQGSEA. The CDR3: CSVEDWEDRINTDTQYF. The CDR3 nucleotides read TGCAGCGTTGAAGATTGGGAAGACAGGATTAACACAGATACGCAGTATTTT.

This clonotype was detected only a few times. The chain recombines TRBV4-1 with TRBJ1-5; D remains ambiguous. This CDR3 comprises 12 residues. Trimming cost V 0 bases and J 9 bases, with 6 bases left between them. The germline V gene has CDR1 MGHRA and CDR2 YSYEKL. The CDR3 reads CASSQEGWPQHF. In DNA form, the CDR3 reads TGCGCCAGCAGCCAAGAGGGGTGGCCCCAGCATTTT.

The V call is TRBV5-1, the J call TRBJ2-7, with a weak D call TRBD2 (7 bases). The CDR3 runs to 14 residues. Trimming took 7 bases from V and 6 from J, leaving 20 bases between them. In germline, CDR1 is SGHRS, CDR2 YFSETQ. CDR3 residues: CASRGAGNFFEQYF. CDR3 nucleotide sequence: TGCGCCAGCCGGGGGGCGGGAAACTTCTTCGAGCAGTACTTC.

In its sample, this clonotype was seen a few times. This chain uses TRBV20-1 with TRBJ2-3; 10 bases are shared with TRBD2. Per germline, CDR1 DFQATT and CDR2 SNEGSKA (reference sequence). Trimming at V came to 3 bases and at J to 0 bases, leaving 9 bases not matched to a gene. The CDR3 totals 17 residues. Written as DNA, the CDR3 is TGCAGTGCTAGGGGACCTAGCGGGGGCTCTAGCACAGATACGCAGTATTTT. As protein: CSARGPSGGSSTDTQYF.

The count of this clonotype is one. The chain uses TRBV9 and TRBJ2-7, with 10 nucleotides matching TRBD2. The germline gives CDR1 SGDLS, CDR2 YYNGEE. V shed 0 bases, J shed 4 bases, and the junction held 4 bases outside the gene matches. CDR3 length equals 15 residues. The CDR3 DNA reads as TGTGCCAGCAGCGTAGGAACTAGCGGGATATACGAGCAGTACTTC. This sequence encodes CASSVGTSGIYEQYF.

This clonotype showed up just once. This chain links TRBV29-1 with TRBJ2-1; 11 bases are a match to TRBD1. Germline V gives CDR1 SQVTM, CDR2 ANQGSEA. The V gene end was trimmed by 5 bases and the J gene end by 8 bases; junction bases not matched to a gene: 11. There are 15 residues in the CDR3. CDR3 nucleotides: TGCAGCGTTTGGACAGGGGGCGCGGTTGGGGATGAGCAGTTCTTC. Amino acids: CSVWTGGAVGDEQFF.

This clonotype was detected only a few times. The CDR3: CSVEVTGDTEAFF. Written as DNA, the CDR3 is TGCAGCGTTGAAGTGACAGGGGACACTGAAGCTTTCTTT. The rearrangement joins TRBV29-1 to TRBJ1-1; 8 bases agree with TRBD1. Germline assignment: CDR1 SQVTM and CDR2 ANQGSEA. Losses at the gene ends were 1 base for V and 3 bases for J; bases not matched to a gene: 1. This CDR3 spans 13 amino acids.

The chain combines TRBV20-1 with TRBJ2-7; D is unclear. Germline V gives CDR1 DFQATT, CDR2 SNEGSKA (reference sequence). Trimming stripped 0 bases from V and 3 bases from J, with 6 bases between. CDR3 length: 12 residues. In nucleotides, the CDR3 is TGCAGTGCTAGAGAAGGCGACTACGAGCAGTACTTC. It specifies CSAREGDYEQYF.

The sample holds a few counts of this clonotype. Here the CDR3 DNA reads TGTGCCAGCAGTGAATACTCAGATCTGAACGGTGAAGCTTTCTTT. It yields the protein CASSEYSDLNGEAFF. The genes are TRBV25-1 and TRBJ1-1; D remains unclear. Trimming stripped 0 bases from V and 7 bases from J, with 15 bases between. Germline V gives CDR1 MGHDK, CDR2 SYGVNS. The CDR3 spans 15 residues.